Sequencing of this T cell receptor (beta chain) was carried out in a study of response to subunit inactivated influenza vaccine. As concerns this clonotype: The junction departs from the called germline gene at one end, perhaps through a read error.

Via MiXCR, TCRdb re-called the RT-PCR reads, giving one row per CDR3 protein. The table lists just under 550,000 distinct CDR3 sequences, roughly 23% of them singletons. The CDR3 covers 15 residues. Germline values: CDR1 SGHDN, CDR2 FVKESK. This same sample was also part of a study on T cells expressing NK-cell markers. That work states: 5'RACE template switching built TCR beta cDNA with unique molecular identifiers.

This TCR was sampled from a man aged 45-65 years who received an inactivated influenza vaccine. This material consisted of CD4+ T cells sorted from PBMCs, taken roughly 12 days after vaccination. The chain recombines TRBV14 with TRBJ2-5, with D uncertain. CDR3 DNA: TGTGGCAGCAGCCTACACCGTGGCAGGCGAGAGACCCAGTACTTC. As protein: CGSSLHRGRRETQYF.